The 10 T cell receptor beta chains given below trace back to one sample, sequenced in a study of beta chain features in type 1 diabetes. Overall study findings and caveats: All four CD4+ subsets of Type 1 diabetes patients contained TCRB CDR3s that were moderately but significantly shorter.

Every isolated RNA sample was fully reverse transcribed, so sequencing captured expressed TCRB transcripts. Generated by immunoSEQ multiplex PCR, the TCRdb table keeps only in-frame clones and is missing some. Altogether over 150,000 clones are present, just over 8% being singletons, with the ten largest covering more than 0.5%. No antigen has been assigned to these receptors. Material: central memory CD4+ T cells from blood. These receptors were obtained from a woman aged 18-29 years with type 1 diabetes.

The chain uses TRBV18 and TRBJ2-1; 10 bases align to TRBD2. The CDR3 length is 16 residues. V shed 4 bases, J shed 2 bases, and the junction held 5 bases outside the gene matches. The germline V gene encodes CDR1 KGHSH and CDR2 LQKENI. CDR3 nucleotides: TGTGCCAGCTCACGGACCGGGACTAGCGCCTACAATGAGCAGTTCTTC. Translation: CASSRTGTSAYNEQFF.

This clone was detected a few times. The J gene is TRBJ1-2, the V gene TRBV19; perhaps TRBD1 as D (6 bases). From germline, CDR1 is LNHDA and CDR2 SQIVND (reference sequence). Trimming left V 3 bases short and J 5 bases short, with 13 bases between. The length of the CDR3 is 14 residues. CDR3 nucleotides: TGTGCCAGTAGTATCCCAGGACAGCCGTATGGCTACACCTTC. Its translation is CASSIPGQPYGYTF. The whole variable domain, filled in from reference TRBV19 and TRBJ1-2, reads DGGITQSPKYLFRKEGQNVTLSCEQNLNHDAMYWYRQDPGQGLRLIYYSQIVNDFQKGDIAEGYSVSREKKESFPLTVTSAQKNPTAFYLCASSIPGQPYGYTFGSGTRLTVV.

The chain couples TRBV18 to TRBJ2-6; D gene unclear. The V gene lost 0 bases and the J gene lost 0 bases, with 12 bases spanning the gap. This CDR3 comprises 18 residues. Germline CDR1 KGHSH, CDR2 LQKENI. The CDR3 DNA follows: TGTGCCAGCTCACCACCGATATCCCTAGGCTCTGGGGCCAACGTCCTGACTTTC. It yields the protein CASSPPISLGSGANVLTF.

This clone was counted between two and nine times. The chain joins TRBV18 to TRBJ1-5; D is undetermined. This CDR3 comprises 15 residues. Trimming took 3 bases from V and 1 from J, leaving 10 bases between them. Germline V gives CDR1 KGHSH, CDR2 LQKENI. The CDR3 is CASSPFPLSNQPQHF. Here the CDR3 DNA reads TGTGCCAGCTCACCGTTCCCGTTGAGCAATCAGCCCCAGCATTTT.

This rearrangement joins TRBV7-3 to TRBJ2-1, with 7 bases lining up with TRBD2. From germline, CDR1 is SGHTA and CDR2 FQGTGA. The CDR3 runs 16 residues. Germline trimming cut 5 bases from V and 7 bases from J; bases unmatched to any gene: 14. CDR3 in DNA: TGTGCCAGCAGCCCCCCCCTGGCTAGCGGTATAAATGAGCAGTTCTTC. Residues: CASSPPLASGINEQFF.

The V and J genes are TRBV6-5 and TRBJ2-1; TRBD2 matches 8 bases. J gave up 3 bases and V 8 bases, and 9 bases lay outside the gene matches. The CDR3 loop spans 15 amino acids. Germline V gene data show CDR1 as MNHEY and CDR2 as SVGAGI. CDR3 protein: CASSPTGLDYNEQFF. Written as DNA, the CDR3 is TGTGCCAGCTCCCCCACGGGACTAGACTACAATGAGCAGTTCTTC.

The genes are TRBV5-1 and TRBJ2-5; D gene ambiguous. This CDR3 is 16 amino acids long. Germline assignment: CDR1 SGHRS and CDR2 YFSETQ. V was clipped by 4 bases and J by 1 base, with 17 bases between them. Written as DNA, the CDR3 is TGCGCCAGCAGCGCCGGTGGGCAGACCTCCCAAGAGACCCAGTACTTC. Encoded protein: CASSAGGQTSQETQYF. Looking up the rest from reference TRBV5-1 and TRBJ2-5 gives the full variable domain: KAGVTQTPRYLIKTRGQQVTLSCSPISGHRSVSWYQQTPGQGLQFLFEYFSETQRNKGNFPGRFSGRQFSNSRSEMNVSTLELGDSALYLCASSAGGQTSQETQYFGPGTRLLVL.

The chain carries TRBV2 and TRBJ2-1; no reliable D call. The CDR3 length is 12 residues. Trimming removed 7 bases from V and 3 bases from J, with 7 bases in between. From germline, CDR1 is SNHLY and CDR2 FYNNEI. This CDR3 is CASNQDYNEQFF. The CDR3 DNA reads as TGTGCCAGCAACCAGGACTACAATGAGCAGTTCTTC.

CDR3 DNA: TGTGCCAGCAGAAAAGGAACCGGGACAGGGTTGTTTGCGGCGGAGACCCAGTACTTC. It specifies CASRKGTGTGLFAAETQYF. This sequence joins TRBV7-9 and TRBJ2-5; TRBD1 agrees at 9 bases. Trimming cost V 6 bases and J 5 bases; bases outside gene matches: 22. CDR3 size: 19 residues. Germline assignment: CDR1 SEHNR and CDR2 FQNEAQ (reference sequence).

The chain carries TRBV7-2 and TRBJ2-7, with 10 nucleotides matching TRBD2. Germline lookup yields CDR1 SGHTA and CDR2 FQGNSA. CDR3 size: 15 residues. The junction had 5 bases not matched to a gene; V was cut back by 6 bases and J by 0 bases. The CDR3 sequence is CASRDSGGLSYEQYF. For the CDR3, the DNA is TGTGCCAGCAGAGATAGCGGGGGGCTCTCCTACGAGCAGTACTTC.